These 5 T cell receptor beta chains came from one sample sequenced in a study of blood T cell repertoires in COVID-19. Measured with immunoSEQ multiplex PCR; TCRdb has only the in-frame clones, and not every one. Of approximately 350,000 clones listed, roughly 89% were seen once; the top ten hold roughly 3.4%. Sequencing used peripheral blood. Receptor source: a woman younger than 35 who had recovered from COVID-19.

The chain carries TRBV27 and TRBJ1-1; D is unresolved. CDR1 and CDR2 from the germline V gene are MNHEY and SMNVEV (reference sequence). V shed 2 bases and J shed 4 bases, with 11 bases lying between them. The CDR3 runs 14 residues. CDR3 sequence reads: CASSLGEGGTEAFF. As DNA, the CDR3 is TGTGCCAGCAGTTTAGGGGAGGGCGGCACTGAAGCTTTCTTT.

The gene calls are TRBV6-2 or TRBV6-3 and TRBJ2-3; 15 nucleotides agree with TRBD2. The ends lost 5 bases at V and 2 bases at J; junction bases unmatched: 11. The CDR3 is 19 residues long. In germline, CDR1 is MNHEY, CDR2 SVGEGT. This CDR3 reads CASSRLGLAGGEITDTQYF. CDR3 bases: TGTGCCAGCAGTCGCCTCGGACTAGCGGGAGGGGAAATCACAGATACGCAGTATTTT.

The chain recombines TRBV6-2 or TRBV6-3 with TRBJ2-1, with TRBD2 identical over 15 bases. The CDR3 has 16 amino acids. V shed 4 bases and J 7 bases; nucleotides not matched to a gene: 5. In germline, CDR1 is MNHEY, CDR2 SVGEGT. The CDR3 nucleotides read TGTGCCAGCAGTTGGACTAGCGGGAGGGCCAAAAATGAGCAGTTCTTC. Amino acids: CASSWTSGRAKNEQFF.

This sequence joins TRBV4-1 and TRBJ2-5; a possible D gene is TRBD2 (7 bases). Trimming took 1 base from V and 2 from J, leaving 20 bases between them. Per germline, CDR1 MGHRA and CDR2 YSYEKL. The CDR3 sequence is 18 residues long. The CDR3 coding sequence is TGCGCCAGCAGCCAAGGCAGGGGTGCGAGGGGAGGGCAAGAGACCCAGTACTTC. Translated, it gives CASSQGRGARGGQETQYF.

In this sample, this clone turned up once. V gene TRBV15 combines with J gene TRBJ1-2, with D perhaps TRBD1 (6 bases). Trimming left V 1 base short and J 8 bases short, with 14 bases between. Germline loops: CDR1 LNHNV, CDR2 YYDKDF (reference sequence). The CDR3 consists of 14 residues. CDR3 region: CATSRVSGAGGYTF. CDR3 nucleotide sequence: TGTGCCACCAGCAGAGTGTCAGGGGCTGGGGGCTACACCTTC.